Detailed here is one T cell receptor beta chain. This entry comes from a study of OX40 agonist ivuxolimab in advanced cancers. Study summary: A partial response was reached by three patients: one with hepatocellular carcinoma and two with cutaneous melanoma.

From germline, CDR1 is SGHNT and CDR2 YYREEE (reference sequence). The CDR3 length is 14 residues. Trimming removed 1 base from V and 4 bases from J, with 11 bases in between. Generated by immunoSEQ multiplex PCR, the TCRdb table keeps only in-frame clones and is missing some. Among nearly 50,000 clones listed, around 80% were seen once. This chain uses TRBV5-4 with TRBJ1-2; unclear D gene. The source is an adult with an advanced solid tumor such as melanoma, head and neck, liver or kidney cancer. Sequenced material: CD4+ or CD8+ T cells sorted from blood, taken in a trial of the OX40 agonist ivuxolimab. CDR3 protein: CASSLSTALYGYTF. The CDR3 region has the DNA TGTGCCAGCAGCTTGTCAACGGCCCTCTATGGCTACACCTTC.